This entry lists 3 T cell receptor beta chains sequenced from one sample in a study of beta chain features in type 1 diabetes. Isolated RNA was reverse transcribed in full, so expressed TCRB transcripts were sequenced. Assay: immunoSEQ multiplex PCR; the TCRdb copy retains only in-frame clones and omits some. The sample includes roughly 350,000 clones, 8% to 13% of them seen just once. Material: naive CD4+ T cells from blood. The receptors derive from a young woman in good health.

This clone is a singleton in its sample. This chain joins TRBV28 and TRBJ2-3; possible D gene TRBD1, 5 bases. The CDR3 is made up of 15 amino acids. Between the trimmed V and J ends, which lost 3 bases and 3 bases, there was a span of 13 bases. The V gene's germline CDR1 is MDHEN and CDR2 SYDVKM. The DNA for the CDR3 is TGTGCCAGCAGTTTCCCCAGGGCACATACAGATACGCAGTATTTT. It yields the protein CASSFPRAHTDTQYF.

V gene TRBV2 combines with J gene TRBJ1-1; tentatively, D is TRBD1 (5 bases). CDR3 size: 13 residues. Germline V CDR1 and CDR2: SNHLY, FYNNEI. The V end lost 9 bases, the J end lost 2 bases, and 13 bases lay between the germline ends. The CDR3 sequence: CASSTQGNTEAFF. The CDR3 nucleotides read TGTGCCAGTTCAACCCAGGGAAACACTGAAGCTTTCTTT.

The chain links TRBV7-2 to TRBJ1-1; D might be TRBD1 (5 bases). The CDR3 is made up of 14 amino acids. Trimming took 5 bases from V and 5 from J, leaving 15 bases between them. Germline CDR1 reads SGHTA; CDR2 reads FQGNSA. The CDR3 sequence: CASSPLGGGTEAFF. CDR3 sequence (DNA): TGTGCCAGCAGCCCCCTCGGGGGAGGGACTGAAGCTTTCTTT.